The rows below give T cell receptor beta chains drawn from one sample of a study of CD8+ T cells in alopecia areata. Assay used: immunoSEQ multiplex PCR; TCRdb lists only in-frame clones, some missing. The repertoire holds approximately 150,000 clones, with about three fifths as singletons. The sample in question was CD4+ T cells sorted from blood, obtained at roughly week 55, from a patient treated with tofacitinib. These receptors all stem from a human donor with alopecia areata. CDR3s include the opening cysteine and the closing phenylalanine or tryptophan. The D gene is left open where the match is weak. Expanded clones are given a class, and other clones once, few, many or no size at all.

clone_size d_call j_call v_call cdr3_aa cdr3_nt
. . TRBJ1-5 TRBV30 CAWGQYSNQPQHF TGTGCCTGGGGACAGTATAGCAATCAGCCCCAGCATTTT
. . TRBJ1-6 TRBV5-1 CASSLETGVNSPLHF TGCGCCAGCAGCTTGGAGACCGGGGTTAATTCACCCCTCCACTTT
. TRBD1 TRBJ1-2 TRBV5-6 CASSLGQMRFGGYTF TGTGCCAGCAGCCTGGGACAGATGAGGTTTGGTGGCTACACCTTC
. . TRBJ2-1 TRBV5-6 CASTPRTWTHEQFF TGTGCCAGCACTCCCCGAACCTGGACCCATGAGCAGTTCTTC
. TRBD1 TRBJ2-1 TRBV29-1 CSVLPGQGYNEQFF TGCAGCGTCCTACCGGGACAGGGCTACAATGAGCAGTTCTTC
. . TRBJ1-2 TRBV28 CASSLVPPQVYGYTF TGTGCCAGCAGTTTAGTCCCCCCCCAGGTCTATGGCTACACCTTC
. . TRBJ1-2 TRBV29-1 CSVAYRAGYGYTF TGCAGCGTTGCGTACAGGGCGGGGTATGGCTACACCTTC
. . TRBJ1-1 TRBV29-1 CSVERQLNTEAFF TGCAGCGTTGAACGCCAGTTGAACACTGAAGCTTTCTTT
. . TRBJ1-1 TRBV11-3 CASSHPPRNTEAFF TGTGCCAGCAGCCATCCCCCAAGGAACACTGAAGCTTTCTTT
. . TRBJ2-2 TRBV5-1 CASSLRTTTGELFF TGCGCCAGCAGCTTGCGGACAACCACCGGGGAGCTGTTTTTT
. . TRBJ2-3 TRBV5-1 CASSLSGDTDTQYF TGCGCCAGCAGCTTGTCAGGGGACACAGATACGCAGTATTTT
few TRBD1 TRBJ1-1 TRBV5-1 CASSLAGQRSMNTEAFF TGCGCCAGCAGCTTGGCGGGACAGCGGAGTATGAACACTGAAGCTTTCTTT
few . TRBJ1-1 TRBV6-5 CASSYTPGENTEAFF TGTGCCAGCAGTTACACCCCGGGGGAAAACACTGAAGCTTTCTTT